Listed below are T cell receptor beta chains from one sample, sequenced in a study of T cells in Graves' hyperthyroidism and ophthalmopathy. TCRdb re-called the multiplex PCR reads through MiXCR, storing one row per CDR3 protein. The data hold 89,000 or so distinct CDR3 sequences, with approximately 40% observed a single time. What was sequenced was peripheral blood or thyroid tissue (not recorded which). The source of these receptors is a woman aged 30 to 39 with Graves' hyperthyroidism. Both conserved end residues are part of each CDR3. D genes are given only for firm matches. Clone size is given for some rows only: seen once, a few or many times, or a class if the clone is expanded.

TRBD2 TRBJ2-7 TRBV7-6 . CASSLGLAVYEQYF TGTGCCAGCAGCTTAGGACTAGCGGTATACGAGCAGTACTTC
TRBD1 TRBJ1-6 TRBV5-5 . CASSDRTGYSPLHF TGTGCCAGCAGCGATCGGACAGGCTATTCACCCCTCCACTTT
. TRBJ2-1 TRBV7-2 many CASSLSPEGYNEQFF TGTGCCAGCAGCTTATCGCCGGAGGGTTACAATGAGCAGTTCTTC
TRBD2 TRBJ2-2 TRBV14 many CASSRVLATNTGELFF TGTGCCAGCAGCCGCGTACTAGCGACGAACACCGGGGAGCTGTTTTTT
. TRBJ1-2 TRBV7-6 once CATKEENYGYTF TGTGCCACTAAGGAGGAGAACTATGGCTACACCTTC
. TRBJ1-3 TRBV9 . CASSPRGGGSSGNTIYF TGTGCCAGCAGCCCCCGAGGGGGGGGGTCCTCTGGAAACACCATATATTTT
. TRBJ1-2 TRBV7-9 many CASSDWDSSNYGYTF TGTGCCAGCAGCGACTGGGATTCGTCTAACTATGGCTACACCTTC
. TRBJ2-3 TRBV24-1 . CASTPMSRRGLDTQYF TGTGCCAGCACCCCCATGAGCAGGAGGGGCTTAGATACGCAGTATTTT
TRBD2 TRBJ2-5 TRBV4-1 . CASSQEASGRVEETQYF TGCGCCAGCAGCCAAGAGGCTAGCGGGAGGGTGGAAGAGACCCAGTACTTC
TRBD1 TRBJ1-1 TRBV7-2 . CAIKGQTDTEAFF TGTGCCATCAAGGGACAGACGGACACTGAAGCTTTCTTT
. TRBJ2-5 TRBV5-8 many CASSPQGVSPLEETQYF TGTGCCAGCAGCCCCCAAGGGGTTTCCCCCCTAGAAGAGACCCAGTACTTC
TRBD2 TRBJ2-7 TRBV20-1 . CSATGLADYEQYF TGCAGTGCTACCGGACTAGCGGACTACGAGCAGTACTTC
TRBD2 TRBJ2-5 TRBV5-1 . CASSHSGEETQYF TGCGCCAGCAGCCATAGCGGGGAAGAGACCCAGTACTTC
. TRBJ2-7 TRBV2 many CASSELADAYEQYF TGTGCCAGCAGTGAATTAGCGGACGCCTACGAGCAGTACTTC
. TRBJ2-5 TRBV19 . CASSDDPQETQYF TGTGCCAGTAGTGATGACCCCCAAGAGACCCAGTACTTC
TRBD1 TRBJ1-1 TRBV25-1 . CASSGGQGAEAFF TGTGCCAGCAGTGGCGGACAGGGCGCTGAAGCTTTCTTT
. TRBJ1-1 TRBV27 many CASSYYGQQITEAFF TGTGCCAGCAGTTACTACGGACAGCAAATTACTGAAGCTTTCTTT
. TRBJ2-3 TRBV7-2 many CASSSLGEDTQYF TGTGCCAGCAGCTCACTAGGGGAGGATACGCAGTATTTT
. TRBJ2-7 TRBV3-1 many CASALGQNYEQYF TGTGCCAGCGCTCTGGGGCAAAACTACGAGCAGTACTTC
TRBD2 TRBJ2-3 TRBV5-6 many CASSLERDYTDTQYF TGTGCCAGCAGCTTGGAGCGGGATTACACAGATACGCAGTATTTT
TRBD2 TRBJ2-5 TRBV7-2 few CASSLSGSGQETQYF TGTGCCAGCAGCTTAAGCGGGAGTGGTCAAGAGACCCAGTACTTC
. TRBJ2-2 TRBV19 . CASSHGQGELFF TGTGCCAGCAGCCACGGACAGGGGGAGCTGTTTTTT
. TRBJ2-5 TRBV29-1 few CSGAWQGQETQYF TGCAGCGGCGCGTGGCAGGGACAAGAGACCCAGTACTTC
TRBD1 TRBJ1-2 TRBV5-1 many CASSLTGYGYTF TGCGCCAGCAGCCTGACAGGGTATGGCTACACCTTC
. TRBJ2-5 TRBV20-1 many CSAHGTQYF TGCAGTGCACACGGGACCCAGTACTTC
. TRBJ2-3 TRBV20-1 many CSARGGAGLTDTQYF TGCAGTGCTAGGGGCGGTGCGGGACTCACAGATACGCAGTATTTT
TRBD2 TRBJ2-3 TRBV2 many CASKSSGRITDTQYF TGTGCCAGCAAATCTAGCGGGAGGATCACAGATACGCAGTATTTT